A selection of T cell receptor beta chains follows, all from one sample in a study of shared clonotypes between healthy human individuals. Sequencing was performed with immunoSEQ multiplex PCR; in TCRdb, only in-frame clones are kept and a portion is missing. The sample yields hundreds of thousands of clones, 55% to 85% seen once. The sample taken for sequencing was memory CD4+ T cells sorted from blood. Receptors originate from a woman in her 30s in good health. Each CDR3 is given with its conserved first and last residue. The order of the fields is clone size, D gene, V gene, J gene, CDR3 DNA, CDR3 protein. A D gene is named only where the DNA matches it firmly. For some rows the clone size is stated as once, few or many, or as a class when expanded; others skip it.

clone size: NA
D gene: NA
V gene: TRBV19
J gene: TRBJ1-4
CDR3 DNA: TGTGCCAGTAGTATAGGACGAACGCGAGAAAAACTGTTTTTT
CDR3 protein: CASSIGRTREKLFF

clone size: NA
D gene: TRBD2
V gene: TRBV5-1
J gene: TRBJ2-3
CDR3 DNA: TGCGCCAGCGGTACTAGCGGGAGTGCAGATACGCAGTATTTT
CDR3 protein: CASGTSGSADTQYF

clone size: NA
D gene: NA
V gene: TRBV11-1
J gene: TRBJ2-2
CDR3 DNA: TGTGCCAGCAGCCCCGTGGGGGGCGGTGGGGAGCTGTTTTTT
CDR3 protein: CASSPVGGGGELFF

clone size: NA
D gene: TRBD2
V gene: TRBV7-8
J gene: TRBJ2-3
CDR3 DNA: TGTGCCAGCACCCCGGGGGGTACGCAGTATTTT
CDR3 protein: CASTPGGTQYF

clone size: NA
D gene: TRBD2
V gene: TRBV7-9
J gene: TRBJ2-3
CDR3 DNA: TGTGCCAGCAGCCAAAGTGCTAGCGGGAGAAGGACAGATACGCAGTATTTT
CDR3 protein: CASSQSASGRRTDTQYF

clone size: NA
D gene: NA
V gene: TRBV19
J gene: TRBJ2-6
CDR3 DNA: TGTGCCAGTAGTATGACGTTGGACTCCTCTGGGGCCAACGTCCTGACTTTC
CDR3 protein: CASSMTLDSSGANVLTF

clone size: many
D gene: NA
V gene: TRBV7-2
J gene: TRBJ2-3
CDR3 DNA: TGTGCCAGCAGCTTATGGACGGTCACAGATACGCAGTATTTT
CDR3 protein: CASSLWTVTDTQYF

clone size: NA
D gene: NA
V gene: TRBV30
J gene: TRBJ1-6
CDR3 DNA: TGTGCCTGGGGGGAGTGGGGCAGGGTTTTTTCACCCCTCCACTTT
CDR3 protein: CAWGEWGRVFSPLHF

clone size: NA
D gene: NA
V gene: TRBV29-1
J gene: TRBJ1-1
CDR3 DNA: TGCAGCGTTCAGGGTTCCTACACTGAAGCTTTCTTT
CDR3 protein: CSVQGSYTEAFF

clone size: NA
D gene: NA
V gene: TRBV28
J gene: TRBJ1-2
CDR3 DNA: TGTGCCAGCAGTTCGCCCTCAGACGGACTCAACTATGGCTACACCTTC
CDR3 protein: CASSSPSDGLNYGYTF

clone size: NA
D gene: TRBD1
V gene: TRBV2
J gene: TRBJ2-7
CDR3 DNA: TGTGCCAGCAGTAGGACAGGGGGCTCTTACGAGCAGTACTTC
CDR3 protein: CASSRTGGSYEQYF

clone size: NA
D gene: NA
V gene: TRBV4-1
J gene: TRBJ2-3
CDR3 DNA: TGCGCCAGCAGCCAGTGGTTCAACACAGATACGCAGTATTTT
CDR3 protein: CASSQWFNTDTQYF

clone size: once
D gene: NA
V gene: TRBV9
J gene: TRBJ2-7
CDR3 DNA: TGTGCCAGCAGCCCCGGAATAGAGTACTACGAGCAGTACTTC
CDR3 protein: CASSPGIEYYEQYF

clone size: NA
D gene: NA
V gene: TRBV28
J gene: TRBJ2-7
CDR3 DNA: TGTGCCAGCAGTTTAGATAGTTGGGCCAAGGGGCAGTACTTC
CDR3 protein: CASSLDSWAKGQYF

clone size: few
D gene: TRBD1
V gene: TRBV18
J gene: TRBJ1-4
CDR3 DNA: TGTGCCAGCTCACCACCTGGGACAGCCGAAAAACTGTTTTTT
CDR3 protein: CASSPPGTAEKLFF

clone size: NA
D gene: NA
V gene: TRBV10-3
J gene: TRBJ1-1
CDR3 DNA: TGTGCCATCAGTAAAAGGACGGGGAGTGAAGCTTTCTTT
CDR3 protein: CAISKRTGSEAFF

clone size: NA
D gene: TRBD1
V gene: TRBV19
J gene: TRBJ2-3
CDR3 DNA: TGTGCCAGTAGTAGCCGGACAGGGGATTACGCAGATACGCAGTATTTT
CDR3 protein: CASSSRTGDYADTQYF

clone size: NA
D gene: TRBD2
V gene: TRBV27
J gene: TRBJ2-1
CDR3 DNA: TGTGCCAGCAGTTGGGGACTAGCGGGTGAGCAGTTCTTC
CDR3 protein: CASSWGLAGEQFF

clone size: few
D gene: NA
V gene: TRBV11-3
J gene: TRBJ2-7
CDR3 DNA: TGTGCCAGCAGCCTGGGATCAATCTACGAGCAGTACTTC
CDR3 protein: CASSLGSIYEQYF

clone size: NA
D gene: NA
V gene: TRBV5-4
J gene: TRBJ2-7
CDR3 DNA: TGTGCCAGCAGTTATGGCCGGGACGCCAGCTACGAGCAGTACTTC
CDR3 protein: CASSYGRDASYEQYF

clone size: NA
D gene: TRBD1
V gene: TRBV2
J gene: TRBJ2-5
CDR3 DNA: TGTGCCAGCAGCGCGGGACAGGGAAAAGAGACCCAGTACTTC
CDR3 protein: CASSAGQGKETQYF

clone size: few
D gene: TRBD2
V gene: TRBV10-3
J gene: TRBJ2-5
CDR3 DNA: TGTGCCATCAGTGACAGCACCGGGACTAGCGGGAGGGAAGAGACCCAGTACTTC
CDR3 protein: CAISDSTGTSGREETQYF

clone size: NA
D gene: NA
V gene: TRBV11-2
J gene: TRBJ2-3
CDR3 DNA: TGTGCCAGCAGCTTAGATCAAGCAGATACGCAGTATTTT
CDR3 protein: CASSLDQADTQYF

clone size: NA
D gene: NA
V gene: TRBV27
J gene: TRBJ1-2
CDR3 DNA: TGTGCCAGCAGTAAAAGTGGCAACTATGGCTACACCTTC
CDR3 protein: CASSKSGNYGYTF

clone size: NA
D gene: NA
V gene: TRBV7-6
J gene: TRBJ2-3
CDR3 DNA: TGTGCCAGCAGCTTAGGGGAACCCACAGATACGCAGTATTTT
CDR3 protein: CASSLGEPTDTQYF

clone size: NA
D gene: NA
V gene: TRBV6-6
J gene: TRBJ1-1
CDR3 DNA: TGTGCCAGCACTCTGGGGGGGTTTAGGACTGAAGCTTTCTTT
CDR3 protein: CASTLGGFRTEAFF

clone size: NA
D gene: NA
V gene: TRBV28
J gene: TRBJ1-5
CDR3 DNA: TGTGCCAGCAGTCCCACCTTCCTGACAGGCTTCAATCAGCCCCAGCATTTT
CDR3 protein: CASSPTFLTGFNQPQHF

clone size: NA
D gene: TRBD2
V gene: TRBV11-3
J gene: TRBJ2-7
CDR3 DNA: TGTGCCAGCAGCTTGTCGGGGGGAACCTACGAGCAGTACTTC
CDR3 protein: CASSLSGGTYEQYF

clone size: NA
D gene: NA
V gene: TRBV28
J gene: TRBJ1-2
CDR3 DNA: TGTGCCAGCAGCTCCAGGGTACGTGGCTACACCTTC
CDR3 protein: CASSSRVRGYTF

clone size: many
D gene: NA
V gene: TRBV19
J gene: TRBJ1-5
CDR3 DNA: TGTGCCAGTAGTCAGGGAGGGGTTCAGCCCCAGCATTTT
CDR3 protein: CASSQGGVQPQHF

clone size: NA
D gene: NA
V gene: TRBV4-2
J gene: TRBJ2-1
CDR3 DNA: TGTGCCAGCTTATCAAATAGGGGCGCGGGTGAGCAGTTCTTC
CDR3 protein: CASLSNRGAGEQFF

clone size: NA
D gene: NA
V gene: TRBV18
J gene: TRBJ1-3
CDR3 DNA: TGTGCCAGCTCACCTGAGGGGAACGGAAACACCATATATTTT
CDR3 protein: CASSPEGNGNTIYF